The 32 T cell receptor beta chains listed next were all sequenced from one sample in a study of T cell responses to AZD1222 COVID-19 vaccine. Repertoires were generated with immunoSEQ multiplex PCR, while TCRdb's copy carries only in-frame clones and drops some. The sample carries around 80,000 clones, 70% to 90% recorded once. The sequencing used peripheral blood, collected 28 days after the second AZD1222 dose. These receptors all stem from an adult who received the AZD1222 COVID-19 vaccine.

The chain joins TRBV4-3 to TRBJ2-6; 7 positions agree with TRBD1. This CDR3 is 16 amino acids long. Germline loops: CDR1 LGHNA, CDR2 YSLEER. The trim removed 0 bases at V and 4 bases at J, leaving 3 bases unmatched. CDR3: CASSQETGLGANVLTF. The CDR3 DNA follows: TGCGCCAGCAGCCAAGAGACAGGGTTAGGGGCCAACGTCCTGACTTTC.

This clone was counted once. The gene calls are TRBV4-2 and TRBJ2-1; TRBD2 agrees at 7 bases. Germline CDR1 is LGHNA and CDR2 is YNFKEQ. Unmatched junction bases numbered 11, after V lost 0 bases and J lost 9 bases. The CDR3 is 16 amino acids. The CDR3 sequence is CASSQEVAGDGGEQFF. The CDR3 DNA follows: TGTGCCAGCAGCCAAGAGGTGGCGGGAGATGGGGGTGAGCAGTTCTTC.

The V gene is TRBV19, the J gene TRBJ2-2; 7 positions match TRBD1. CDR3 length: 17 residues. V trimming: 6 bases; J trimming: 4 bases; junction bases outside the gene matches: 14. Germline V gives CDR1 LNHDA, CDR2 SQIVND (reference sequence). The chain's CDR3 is CASRPGQLVPPTGELFF. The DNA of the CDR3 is TGTGCCAGTAGGCCGGGACAGCTCGTCCCTCCCACCGGGGAGCTGTTTTTT.

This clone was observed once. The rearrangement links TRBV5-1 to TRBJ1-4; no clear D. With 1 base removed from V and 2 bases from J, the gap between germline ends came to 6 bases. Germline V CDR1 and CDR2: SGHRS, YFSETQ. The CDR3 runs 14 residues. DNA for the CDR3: TGCGCCAGCAGCTTGACAGCGACTAATGAAAAACTGTTTTTT. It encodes CASSLTATNEKLFF.

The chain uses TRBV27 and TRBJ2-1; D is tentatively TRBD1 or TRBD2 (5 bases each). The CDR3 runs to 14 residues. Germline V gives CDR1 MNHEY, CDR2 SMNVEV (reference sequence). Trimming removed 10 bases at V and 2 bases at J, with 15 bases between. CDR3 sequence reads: CATNTPGPYNEQFF. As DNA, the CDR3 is TGTGCCACCAACACGCCGGGGCCCTACAATGAGCAGTTCTTC.

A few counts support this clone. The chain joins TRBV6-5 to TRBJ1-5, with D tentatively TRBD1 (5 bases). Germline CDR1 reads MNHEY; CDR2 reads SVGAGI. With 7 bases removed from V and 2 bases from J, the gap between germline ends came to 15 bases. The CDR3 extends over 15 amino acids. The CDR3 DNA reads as TGTGCCAGCAACTGGGGCGTGGGTGGCAATCAGCCCCAGCATTTT. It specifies CASNWGVGGNQPQHF.

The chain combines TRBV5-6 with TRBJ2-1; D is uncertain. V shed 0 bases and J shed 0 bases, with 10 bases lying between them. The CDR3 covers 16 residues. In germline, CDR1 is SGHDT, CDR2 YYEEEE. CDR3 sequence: CASSLVSKSSYNEQFF. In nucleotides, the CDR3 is TGTGCCAGCAGCTTGGTCAGTAAGAGCTCCTACAATGAGCAGTTCTTC.

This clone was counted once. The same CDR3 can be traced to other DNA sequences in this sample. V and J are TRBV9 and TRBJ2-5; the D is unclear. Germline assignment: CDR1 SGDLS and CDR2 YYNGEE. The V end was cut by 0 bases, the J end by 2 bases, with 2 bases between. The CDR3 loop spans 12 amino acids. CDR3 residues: CASSVEQETQYF. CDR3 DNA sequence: TGTGCCAGCAGCGTAGAGCAAGAGACCCAGTACTTC. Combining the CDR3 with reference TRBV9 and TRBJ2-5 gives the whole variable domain DSGVTQTPKHLITATGQRVTLRCSPRSGDLSVYWYQQSLDQGLQFLIQYYNGEERAKGNILERFSAQQFPDLHSELNLSSLELGDSALYFCASSVEQETQYFGPGTRLLVL.

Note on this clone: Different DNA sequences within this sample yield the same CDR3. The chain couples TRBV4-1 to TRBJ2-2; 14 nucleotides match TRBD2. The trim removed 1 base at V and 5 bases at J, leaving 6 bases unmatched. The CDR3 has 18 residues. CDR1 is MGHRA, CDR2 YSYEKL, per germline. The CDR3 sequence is CASSQAGLAGVGTGELFF. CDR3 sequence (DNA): TGCGCCAGCAGCCAAGCGGGACTAGCGGGAGTAGGTACCGGGGAGCTGTTTTTT.

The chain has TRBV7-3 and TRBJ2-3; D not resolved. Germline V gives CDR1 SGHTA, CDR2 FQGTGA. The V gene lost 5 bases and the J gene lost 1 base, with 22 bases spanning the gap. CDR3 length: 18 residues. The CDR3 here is CASSLAALYGLGTDTQYF. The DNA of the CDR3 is TGTGCCAGCAGCCTTGCTGCCCTATACGGCCTGGGCACAGATACGCAGTATTTT.

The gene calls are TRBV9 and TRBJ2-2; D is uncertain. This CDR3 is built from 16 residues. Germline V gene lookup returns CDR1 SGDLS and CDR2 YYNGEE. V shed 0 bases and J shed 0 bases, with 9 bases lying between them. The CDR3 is CASSVDPGANTGELFF. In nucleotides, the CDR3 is TGTGCCAGCAGCGTAGATCCGGGCGCGAACACCGGGGAGCTGTTTTTT.

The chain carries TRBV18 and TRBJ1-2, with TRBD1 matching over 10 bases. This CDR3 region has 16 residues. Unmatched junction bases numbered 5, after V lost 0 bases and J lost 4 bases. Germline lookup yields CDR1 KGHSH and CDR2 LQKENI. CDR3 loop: CASSPPTGGAAYGYTF. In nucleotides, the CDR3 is TGTGCCAGCTCACCACCGACAGGGGGCGCTGCCTATGGCTACACCTTC.

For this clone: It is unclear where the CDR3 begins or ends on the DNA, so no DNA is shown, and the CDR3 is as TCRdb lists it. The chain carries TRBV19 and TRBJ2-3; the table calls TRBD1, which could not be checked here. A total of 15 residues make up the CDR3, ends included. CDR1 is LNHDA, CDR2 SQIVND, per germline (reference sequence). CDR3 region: CASSILASSTDTQYF.

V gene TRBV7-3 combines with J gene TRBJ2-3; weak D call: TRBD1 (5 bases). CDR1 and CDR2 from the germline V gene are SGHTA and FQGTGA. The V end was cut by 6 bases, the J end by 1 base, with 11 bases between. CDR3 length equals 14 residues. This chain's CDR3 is CASRVGVGTDTQYF. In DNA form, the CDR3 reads TGTGCCAGCAGAGTAGGGGTTGGCACAGATACGCAGTATTTT.

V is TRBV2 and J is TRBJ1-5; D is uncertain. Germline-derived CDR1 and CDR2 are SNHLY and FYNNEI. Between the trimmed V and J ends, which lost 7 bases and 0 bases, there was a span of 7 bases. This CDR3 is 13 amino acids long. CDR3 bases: TGTGCCAGCACCTTGTATAGCAATCAGCCCCAGCATTTT. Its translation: CASTLYSNQPQHF.

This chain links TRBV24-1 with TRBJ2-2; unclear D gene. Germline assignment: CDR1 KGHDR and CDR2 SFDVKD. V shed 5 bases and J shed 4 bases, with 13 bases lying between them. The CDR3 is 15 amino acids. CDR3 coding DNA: TGTGCCACCAGTGCGGCCAGCCGAGGCACCGGGGAGCTGTTTTTT. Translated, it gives CATSAASRGTGELFF.

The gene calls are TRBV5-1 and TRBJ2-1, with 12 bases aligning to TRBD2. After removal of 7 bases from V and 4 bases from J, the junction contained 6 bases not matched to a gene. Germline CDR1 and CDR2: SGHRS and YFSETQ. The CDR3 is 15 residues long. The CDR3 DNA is TGCGCCAGCGAGGATCTAGCGGGAGGGTACAATGAGCAGTTCTTC. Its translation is CASEDLAGGYNEQFF.

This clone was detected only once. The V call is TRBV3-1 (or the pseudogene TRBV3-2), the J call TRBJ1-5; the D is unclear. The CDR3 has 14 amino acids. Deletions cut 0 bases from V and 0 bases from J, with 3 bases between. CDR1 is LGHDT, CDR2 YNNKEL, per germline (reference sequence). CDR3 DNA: TGTGCCAGCAGCCAAGAATATAGCAATCAGCCCCAGCATTTT. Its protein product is CASSQEYSNQPQHF.

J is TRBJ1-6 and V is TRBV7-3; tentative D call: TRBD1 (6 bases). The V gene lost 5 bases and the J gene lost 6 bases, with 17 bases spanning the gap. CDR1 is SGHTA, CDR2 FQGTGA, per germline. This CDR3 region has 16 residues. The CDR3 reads CASSEIGGSGNSPLHF. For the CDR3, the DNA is TGTGCCAGCAGCGAAATAGGGGGGTCTGGTAATTCACCCCTCCACTTT.

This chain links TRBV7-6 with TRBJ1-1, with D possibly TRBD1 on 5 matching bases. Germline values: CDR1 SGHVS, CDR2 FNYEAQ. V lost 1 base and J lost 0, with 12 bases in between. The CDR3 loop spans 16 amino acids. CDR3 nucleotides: TGTGCCAGCAGCTTAGAAACGGGACCCGTGAACACTGAAGCTTTCTTT. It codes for CASSLETGPVNTEAFF.

CDR3 protein: CASSSPGLATYEQYF. CDR3 DNA sequence: TGTGCCAGCAGTTCGCCGGGACTAGCGACCTACGAGCAGTACTTC. The genes are TRBV6-5 and TRBJ2-7; 10 positions agree with TRBD2. Trimming took 4 bases from V and 2 from J; bases not matched to a gene: 5. The CDR3 is made up of 15 amino acids. Per germline, CDR1 MNHEY and CDR2 SVGAGI.

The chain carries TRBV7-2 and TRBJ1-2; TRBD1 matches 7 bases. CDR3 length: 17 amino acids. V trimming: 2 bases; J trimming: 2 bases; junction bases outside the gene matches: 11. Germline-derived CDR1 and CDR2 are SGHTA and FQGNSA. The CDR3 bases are TGTGCCAGCAGCTTAACGAGGCTCTACAGGGGAAACTATGGCTACACCTTC. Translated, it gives CASSLTRLYRGNYGYTF.

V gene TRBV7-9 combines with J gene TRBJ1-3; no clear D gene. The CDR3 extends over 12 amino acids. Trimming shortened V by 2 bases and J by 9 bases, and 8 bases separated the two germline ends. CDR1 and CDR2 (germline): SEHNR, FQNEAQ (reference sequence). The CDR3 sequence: CASSLNLPTIYF. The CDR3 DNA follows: TGTGCCAGCAGCTTAAACCTGCCCACCATATATTTT.

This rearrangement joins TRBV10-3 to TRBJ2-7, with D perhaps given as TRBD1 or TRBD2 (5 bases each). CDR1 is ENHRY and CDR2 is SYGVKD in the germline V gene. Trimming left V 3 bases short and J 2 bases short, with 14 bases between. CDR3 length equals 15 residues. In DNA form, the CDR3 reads TGTGCCATCAGTGACGGGACCGTGAGCCCCTACGAGCAGTACTTC. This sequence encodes CAISDGTVSPYEQYF.

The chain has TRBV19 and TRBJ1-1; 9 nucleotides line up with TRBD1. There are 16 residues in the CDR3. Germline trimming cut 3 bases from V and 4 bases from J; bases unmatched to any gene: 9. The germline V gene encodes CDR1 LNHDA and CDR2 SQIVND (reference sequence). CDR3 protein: CASSMGTGGASTEAFF. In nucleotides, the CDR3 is TGTGCCAGTAGTATGGGAACAGGGGGCGCGAGCACTGAAGCTTTCTTT. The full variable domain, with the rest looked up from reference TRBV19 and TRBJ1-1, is DGGITQSPKYLFRKEGQNVTLSCEQNLNHDAMYWYRQDPGQGLRLIYYSQIVNDFQKGDIAEGYSVSREKKESFPLTVTSAQKNPTAFYLCASSMGTGGASTEAFFGQGTRLTVV.

CDR3 nucleotide sequence: TGTGCCAGCAGTGGCACAGGGGGCGGTCTACCCTACAATGAGCAGTTCTTC. Its protein product is CASSGTGGGLPYNEQFF. The chain has TRBV28 and TRBJ2-1, with 9 bases matching TRBD1. V shed 5 bases and J 2 bases; nucleotides not matched to a gene: 10. Looked up from germline, CDR1 is MDHEN and CDR2 is SYDVKM. The length of the CDR3 is 17 residues.

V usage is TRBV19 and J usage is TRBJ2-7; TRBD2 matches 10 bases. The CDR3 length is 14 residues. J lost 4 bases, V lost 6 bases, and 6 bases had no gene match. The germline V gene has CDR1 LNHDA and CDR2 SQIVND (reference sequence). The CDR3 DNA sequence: TGTGCCAGTAGCCCTAGACTAGCGGGTTACGAGCAGTACTTC. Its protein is CASSPRLAGYEQYF.

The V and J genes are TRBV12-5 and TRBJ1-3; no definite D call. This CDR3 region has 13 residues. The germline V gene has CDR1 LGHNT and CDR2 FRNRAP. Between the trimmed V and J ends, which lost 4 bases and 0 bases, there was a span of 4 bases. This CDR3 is CASGSASGNTIYF. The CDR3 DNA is TGTGCTAGTGGTTCAGCCTCTGGAAACACCATATATTTT.

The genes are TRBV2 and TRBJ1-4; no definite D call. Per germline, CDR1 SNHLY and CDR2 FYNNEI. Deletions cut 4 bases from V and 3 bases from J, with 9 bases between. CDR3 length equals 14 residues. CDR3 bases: TGTGCCAGCAGTGTGGAGGGCTCTAATGAAAAACTGTTTTTT. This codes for CASSVEGSNEKLFF.

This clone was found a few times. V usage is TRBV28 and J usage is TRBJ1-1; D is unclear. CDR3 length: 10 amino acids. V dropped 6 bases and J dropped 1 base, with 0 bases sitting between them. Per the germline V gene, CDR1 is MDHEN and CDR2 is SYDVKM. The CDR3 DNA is TGTGCCAGCAGGAACACTGAAGCTTTCTTT. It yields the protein CASRNTEAFF. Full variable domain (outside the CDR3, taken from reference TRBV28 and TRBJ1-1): DVKVTQSSRYLVKRTGEKVFLECVQDMDHENMFWYRQDPGLGLRLIYFSYDVKMKEKGDIPEGYSVSREKKERFSLILESASTNQTSMYLCASRNTEAFFGQGTRLTVV.

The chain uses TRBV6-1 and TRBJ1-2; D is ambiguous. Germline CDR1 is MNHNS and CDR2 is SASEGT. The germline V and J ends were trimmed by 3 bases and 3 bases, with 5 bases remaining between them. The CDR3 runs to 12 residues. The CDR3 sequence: CASSEGYYGYTF. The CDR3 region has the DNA TGTGCCAGCAGTGAGGGTTACTATGGCTACACCTTC.

This chain's CDR3 is CASSLLIGGMGGELFF. The DNA for the CDR3 is TGTGCCAGCAGCCTCTTAATAGGGGGTATGGGCGGGGAGCTGTTTTTT. The chain has TRBV7-3 and TRBJ2-2; the D gene is possibly TRBD1 (6 bases). The CDR3 totals 16 residues. Trimming left V 5 bases short and J 7 bases short, with 20 bases between. Per the germline V gene, CDR1 is SGHTA and CDR2 is FQGTGA.